The 3 T cell receptor beta chains reported below all come from one sample, sequenced in a study of blood T cell repertoires in COVID-19. TCRdb's table, derived via immunoSEQ multiplex PCR, lists solely in-frame clones and lacks some. The table lists around 37,000 clones, around 87% of them singletons, with around 1.8% in the top ten. Specimen: peripheral blood. These receptor sequences come from a man in his fifties or sixties with active or convalescent COVID-19.

The rearrangement links TRBV5-6 to TRBJ1-5, with a possible D match to TRBD1 (6 bases). The CDR3 spans 14 residues. CDR1 is SGHDT, CDR2 YYEEEE, per germline. The V end was cut by 0 bases, the J end by 7 bases, with 11 bases between. The CDR3 bases are TGTGCCAGCAGCTTGGGACCAGGGGAACAGCCCCAGCATTTT. Protein product: CASSLGPGEQPQHF.

V and J are TRBV5-6 and TRBJ2-7; TRBD2 agrees at 8 bases. The CDR3 spans 12 residues. The trim removed 4 bases at V and 5 bases at J, leaving 2 bases unmatched. CDR1 SGHDT and CDR2 YYEEEE come from the germline V gene. This CDR3 is CASSPGGDEQYF. As DNA, the CDR3 is TGTGCCAGCAGCCCGGGGGGGGACGAGCAGTACTTC.

V is TRBV5-8 and J is TRBJ2-2; D is perhaps TRBD1 (5 bases). Germline loops: CDR1 SGHTS, CDR2 YDEGEE. The length of the CDR3 is 18 residues. The V end lost 0 bases, the J end lost 0 bases, and 15 bases lay between the germline ends. CDR3 DNA: TGTGCCAGCAGCTTGGTTTTTTGGGGCCACGCGAACACCGGGGAGCTGTTTTTT. Amino acids: CASSLVFWGHANTGELFF.